A single T cell receptor (beta chain) is shown here with its context. Its antigen is currently unknown. The sample originates from a study of T-cell memory formation after mild COVID-19. Study-wide points: Within pre-infection memory, some responding clones were found, suggesting cross-reactive memory joined. Proof of SARS-CoV-2 specificity was absent for the second-wave clones that crested on day 37.

The 5'RACE method, run with constant-segment primers, produced TCR alpha and TCR beta cDNA libraries (carrying sample barcodes and UMIs). TCRdb reprocessed the 5' RACE reads with MiXCR, giving one entry per CDR3 protein. The table has roughly 14,000 distinct CDR3 sequences, 20% to 25% seen once; the top ten hold 50% to 70%. With 0 bases removed from V and 0 bases from J, the gap between germline ends came to 10 bases. The CDR3 is 16 amino acids. Looked up from germline, CDR1 is SGHVS and CDR2 is FQNEAQ. The chain is built from TRBV7-8 and TRBJ2-3, with D perhaps given as TRBD1 or TRBD2 (5 bases each). This sequence originates from a man between 18 and 35 years old who had mild COVID-19 (a few samples of this study predate the infection). Cell type and time point are not known. Sequencing input: PBMCs or a T cell subset sorted from them (not recorded which). The CDR3 spells CASSLAGDPSTDTQYF. Here the CDR3 DNA reads TGTGCCAGCAGCTTAGCCGGGGACCCTAGCACAGATACGCAGTATTTT.